This T cell receptor (beta chain) was identified during a study of blood T cells in healthy people across ages. Roughly 9.8 milliliters of peripheral blood were drawn from each donor. PCR was performed a second time for about 7 to 11 cycles using a sample-barcoded 5' primer and a J-beta primer mix. Sequencing recovered at least 3 million CDR3-containing paired-end reads from each sample. From the 5' RACE reads, TCRdb called clonotypes with MiXCR, one entry per CDR3 protein. The sample includes roughly 800,000 distinct CDR3 sequences, under 40% seen only once; the top ten take 10% to 15%. About this clonotype: Its cognate antigen is unknown.

Study-wide points: Nothing was known about donor CMV status, and this possibly confounded expanded clonotype changes. Researchers report that TCR beta diversity correlated strongly with naive T cell percentage.

Germline V gene lookup returns CDR1 DFQATT and CDR2 SNEGSKA (reference sequence). The CDR3 is made up of 12 amino acids. Trimming pared 5 bases from V and 4 bases from J, leaving 11 bases between. This clonotype originated in a man between 18 and 35 years old in good health. Sequenced material: blood. The chain is built from TRBV20-1 and TRBJ1-1, with D possibly being TRBD1 (5 bases). The CDR3 reads CSARRGATEAFF. DNA for the CDR3: TGCAGTGCTCGGAGGGGCGCCACTGAAGCTTTCTTT.